The present TCR beta chain was sequenced within a study of neurological immune-mediated disorders (dated by TCRdb to about 2019). For context, the study as a whole: Of the approximately 34 multiple sclerosis patients, around 30 had relapsing-remitting MS and 3 had secondary progressive MS. Peripheral blood TCR-beta repertoires from patients with HTLV-I-associated myelopathy (HAM/TSP), patients with multiple sclerosis, and healthy controls were compared in the study using UMI-based sequencing. The roughly 110 TCR-beta libraries included longitudinal samples, technical triplicates and paired sorted CD4+ and CD8+ T-cell subsets alongside PBMC samples. The cohort was made up of 60 to 75 subjects, consisting of about 15 HAM/TSP patients, some 35 multiple sclerosis patients and 20 healthy controls. Study-level results and caveats: The highest TCR clonal expansion was observed in HAM/TSP patients, whereas the lowest was observed in MS patients, even when compared with healthy controls. In a phylogenetic analysis, the repertoires of 18 out of 34 MS patients fell into a single cluster of related CDR3 sequences, pointing to a possible signature at the repertoire level. The MS cluster was not associated with any clinical or MRI features, and the authors stated that larger cohorts are needed. Expanded clones from different subjects shared no identical CDR3 amino acid sequences, which suggests that TCR-beta repertoires were private in all groups.

For the unsorted PBMC libraries, 2 million PBMCs were stored in RNAlater at -80 degrees C until RNA extraction and were used to generate the libraries. The multiple sclerosis patients were enrolled in a US clinical protocol that evaluated disease progression with magnetic resonance imaging. Peripheral blood underwent Ficoll-Hypaque density gradient centrifugation to isolate PBMCs, which were then cryopreserved in liquid nitrogen. This clonotype has ten or more counts. It has no known antigen specificity. Base qualities are missing; no much larger clone stands one base away. Inclusive of the bounding cysteine and phenylalanine, the CDR3 is 14 residues long. The read is trimmed to its CDR3 DNA, 42 bases read in frame from base 1. The germline V gene sets CDR1 to SQVTM and CDR2 to ANQGSEA. V is cut back by 6 bases and J by 1 base, with 6 bases in the junction unmatched. cDNA was synthesized by template-switch 5'RACE using a primer carrying a 10-nucleotide random unique molecular identifier by which each TCR transcript was tagged. Every sequencing run covered 15-18 subjects and yielded more than 170 million TCR-beta sequences. The RNeasy kit was used for extraction of total RNA. Using the KAPA Real-time Library Amplification kit, TCR-beta VDJ regions were amplified with primers for the TCR constant region and the 5'RACE anchor. A first PCR added sample indexes and Illumina adaptors, and a second PCR then raised library yield. After Ampure bead purification, the roughly 650 bp TCR product was size-selected on a 2% E-gel SizeSelection system. Library quality was checked on a Bioanalyzer, concentration was measured with Qubit, and libraries were quantified with the Kapa Library Quantification kit before pooling. An Illumina HiSeq 2500 sequenced the libraries paired-end 2 x 150 bp. To increase sequence diversity, about 25-31% phiX was spiked into each library pool. In the source study's methods: The quality-filtered reads were processed with the UMI-based MiGEC pipeline, whose error correction step removed more than 85% of the raw TCR sequences. VDJ genes were aligned to IMGT germline references, and clonotypes were defined by unique CDR3 amino acid sequence plus V-J genes. VDJtools evaluated clonal expansion, Shannon diversity and CDR3 relatedness (CalcPairwiseDistances, ClusterSamples); CLCbio workbench built phylogenetic trees. Using coefficient-of-variation modelling across technical triplicates, the study counted a clone as expanded if it had at least 8 unique UMIs. TCRdb ran its own pipeline on the public reads, namely fastp trimming at Q25 and MiXCR clone calling, and kept in-frame beta chains. Records with the same CDR3 protein are collapsed into one entry carrying the most frequent genes and DNA. The V and J calls shown here were made by TCRdb, not taken from the authors' results. For this sample the table gives over 65,000 distinct CDR3 sequences, of which roughly 2.6% were detected only once. The ten largest make up 1.1% of the sample.

The sequencing input was PBMCs. The chain employs TRBV29-1 and TRBJ2-3; 8 nucleotides in the junction match TRBD1. This TCR was sampled from a woman aged 25 to 39 with multiple sclerosis. The CDR3 in this case is CSVAGGPRTDTQYF. In nucleotides, the sequence is TGCAGCGTCGCAGGGGGCCCGCGCACAGATACGCAGTATTTT.